Described below is a single T cell receptor beta chain sequence and its context. The CDR3 runs to 18 residues. Germline-derived CDR1 and CDR2 are KGHSH and LQKENI. V lost 0 bases to trimming and J lost 7 bases; unmatched junction nucleotides: 11. This entry comes from a study of blood T cell repertoires in COVID-19. About the research overall: In each case, the material was cDNA or gDNA derived from T cells, B-cell-depleted T cells, or PBMCs.

Data came from immunoSEQ multiplex PCR; TCRdb stores just in-frame clones and leaves some out. This sample has 200,000 to 250,000 clones, with around 80% found just once. The source is a woman older than 75 with acute or convalescent COVID-19. Sequenced material: peripheral blood. This chain uses TRBV18 with TRBJ2-2, with TRBD2 matching over 10 bases. In DNA form, the CDR3 reads TGTGCCAGCTCACCACCCTCAGCGGGAGGGCCGAGTAGCGGGGAGCTGTTTTTT. It encodes CASSPPSAGGPSSGELFF.